A single sample gave rise to the 26 T cell receptor beta chains below, sequenced in a study of T cell responses to AZD1222 COVID-19 vaccine. Libraries were prepared by immunoSEQ multiplex PCR; TCRdb keeps only in-frame clonotypes and omits some of them. The sample contains roughly 150,000 clones, 85% to 95% of which appear only once. The sequencing used peripheral blood, collected on day 0 of AZD1222 vaccination. These receptors were obtained from an adult in good health.

This chain connects TRBV7-9 to TRBJ2-3; possibly TRBD1 for D (8 bases). The CDR3 consists of 18 residues. V was trimmed by 5 bases and J by 0 bases, leaving 21 bases between them. Per the germline V gene, CDR1 is SEHNR and CDR2 is FQNEAQ (reference sequence). The CDR3 protein is CASSREGGTGRSTDTQYF. The CDR3 region has the DNA TGTGCCAGCAGCCGAGAGGGGGGGACAGGACGAAGCACAGATACGCAGTATTTT. Looking up the rest from reference TRBV7-9 and TRBJ2-3 gives the full variable domain: DTGVSQNPRHKITKRGQNVTFRCDPISEHNRLYWYRQTLGQGPEFLTYFQNEAQLEKSRLLSDRFSAERPKGSFSTLEIQRTEQGDSAMYLCASSREGGTGRSTDTQYFGPGTRLTVL.

V and J are TRBV29-1 and TRBJ1-5, with D unclear. Trimming took 5 bases from V and 1 from J, leaving 12 bases between them. Germline V lookup: CDR1 SQVTM, CDR2 ANQGSEA. The CDR3 loop spans 14 amino acids. The CDR3 DNA sequence: TGCAGCGTTCGATCGGGTGGAAGCAATCAGCCCCAGCATTTT. It specifies CSVRSGGSNQPQHF. Based on the CDR3 plus reference TRBV29-1 and TRBJ1-5, the full variable domain is SAVISQKPSRDICQRGTSLTIQCQVDSQVTMMFWYRQQPGQSLTLIATANQGSEATYESGFVIDKFPISRPNLTFSTLTVSNMSPEDSSIYLCSVRSGGSNQPQHFGDGTRLSIL.

The rearrangement uses TRBV27 and TRBJ1-2, with TRBD1 matching 9 bases. The germline gives CDR1 MNHEY, CDR2 SMNVEV (reference sequence). With 5 bases clipped from V and 4 bases from J, the junction kept 8 bases outside the gene matches. The CDR3 extends over 15 amino acids. This CDR3 reads CASSAPGQGSYGYTF. The CDR3 DNA reads as TGTGCCAGCAGTGCCCCGGGACAGGGCTCCTATGGCTACACCTTC.

The chain combines TRBV20-1 with TRBJ2-1; tentatively, D is TRBD1 (6 bases). This CDR3 has 13 residues. The V end was cut by 3 bases, the J end by 5 bases, with 11 bases between. Germline lookup yields CDR1 DFQATT and CDR2 SNEGSKA (reference sequence). The CDR3 reads CSASPRGNNEQFF. The CDR3, as DNA: TGCAGTGCTAGTCCGAGGGGGAACAATGAGCAGTTCTTC.

V and J are TRBV13 and TRBJ2-1; D may be TRBD2 (7 bases). This CDR3 is 16 amino acids long. The V gene lost 0 bases and the J gene lost 4 bases, with 13 bases spanning the gap. Germline assignment: CDR1 PRHDT and CDR2 FYEKMQ (reference sequence). In DNA form, the CDR3 reads TGTGCCAGCAGCTTAGGATCGGGGGGCTTTTACAATGAGCAGTTCTTC. Translated: CASSLGSGGFYNEQFF. Using reference TRBV13 and TRBJ2-1 for the parts outside the CDR3, the full variable domain is AAGVIQSPRHLIKEKRETATLKCYPIPRHDTVYWYQQGPGQDPQFLISFYEKMQSDKGSIPDRFSAQQFSDYHSELNMSSLELGDSALYFCASSLGSGGFYNEQFFGPGTRLTVL.

This chain uses TRBV19 with TRBJ1-1, with D perhaps TRBD1 (6 bases). The CDR3 runs to 13 residues. Germline V lookup: CDR1 LNHDA, CDR2 SQIVND (reference sequence). The V end was cut by 7 bases, the J end by 0 bases, with 9 bases between. The CDR3: CASNTGMNTEAFF. CDR3 nucleotides: TGTGCCAGTAATACAGGGATGAACACTGAAGCTTTCTTT.

The chain joins TRBV18 to TRBJ1-3, with a possible D match to TRBD1 (5 bases). V shed 5 bases and J shed 2 bases, with 10 bases lying between them. The germline V gene encodes CDR1 KGHSH and CDR2 LQKENI. The CDR3 totals 14 residues. The DNA of the CDR3 is TGTGCCAGCTCATCAGGGACGACTGGAAACACCATATATTTT. Translation gives CASSSGTTGNTIYF.

This chain joins TRBV4-2 and TRBJ1-2; 7 bases agree with TRBD1. The J segment lost 4 bases and the V segment lost 1 base, leaving 3 bases of the junction unmatched. This CDR3 has 14 amino acids. Germline CDR1 reads LGHNA; CDR2 reads YNFKEQ. This CDR3 is CASSQGGGVYGYTF. In nucleotides, the CDR3 is TGTGCCAGCAGCCAAGGAGGGGGCGTCTATGGCTACACCTTC.

The gene calls are TRBV25-1 and TRBJ2-7, with D uncertain. In germline, CDR1 is MGHDK, CDR2 SYGVNS. The CDR3 contains 12 residues. V was shortened by 4 bases and J by 3 bases, with 7 bases between the two germline ends. The CDR3 sequence is CASSAPGYEQYF. The CDR3 DNA reads TGTGCCAGCAGTGCCCCGGGCTACGAGCAGTACTTC.

The V call is TRBV19, the J call TRBJ2-5; D is possibly TRBD1 (6 bases). V was cut by 3 bases and J by 2 bases, with 10 bases left in between. Germline CDR1 reads LNHDA; CDR2 reads SQIVND (reference sequence). The CDR3 is 14 amino acids. Here the CDR3 reads CASSMTGPQETQYF. The CDR3, as DNA: TGTGCCAGTAGTATGACAGGCCCTCAAGAGACCCAGTACTTC.

J is TRBJ1-6 and V is TRBV6-5; D might be TRBD1 (6 bases). This CDR3 region has 14 residues. Germline assignment: CDR1 MNHEY and CDR2 SVGAGI. The V end was cut by 2 bases, the J end by 8 bases, with 10 bases between. CDR3 protein: CASSYRHRDSPLHF. The CDR3 nucleotides read TGTGCCAGCAGTTACCGACACAGGGATTCACCCCTCCACTTT.

The chain links TRBV2 to TRBJ1-1; TRBD1 is a possible D gene (6 bases). The CDR3 length is 14 residues. Germline lookup yields CDR1 SNHLY and CDR2 FYNNEI. Trimming stripped 3 bases from V and 2 bases from J, with 10 bases between. The CDR3 is CASSETGVNTEAFF. In DNA form, the CDR3 reads TGTGCCAGCAGTGAGACAGGTGTTAACACTGAAGCTTTCTTT.

V and J are TRBV2 and TRBJ1-6, with D possibly TRBD1 on 6 matching bases. CDR1 SNHLY and CDR2 FYNNEI come from the germline V gene. CDR3 length: 16 residues. V was clipped by 5 bases and J by 3 bases, with 14 bases between them. CDR3 coding DNA: TGTGCCAGCAGTCCCCGACAGGATCACTATAATTCACCCCTCCACTTT. Its translation is CASSPRQDHYNSPLHF.

The rearrangement links TRBV19 to TRBJ2-1; TRBD2 matches 10 bases. The CDR3 has 15 amino acids. Losses at the gene ends were 3 bases for V and 6 bases for J; bases not matched to a gene: 5. Germline V lookup: CDR1 LNHDA, CDR2 SQIVND (reference sequence). In DNA form, the CDR3 reads TGTGCCAGTAGTATTAATAGCGGGGGGCGCAATGAGCAGTTCTTC. Translating gives CASSINSGGRNEQFF.

V usage is TRBV5-4 and J usage is TRBJ2-7; 9 bases map to TRBD1. Losses at the gene ends were 2 bases for V and 3 bases for J; bases not matched to a gene: 3. Germline V gene sequence: CDR1 SGHNT, CDR2 YYREEE (reference sequence). The CDR3 consists of 14 residues. The CDR3 sequence: CASSFGGQGYEQYF. CDR3 coding DNA: TGTGCCAGCAGCTTTGGGGGACAGGGCTACGAGCAGTACTTC. The entire variable domain, with the rest obtained from reference TRBV5-4 and TRBJ2-7, is as follows: ETGVTQSPTHLIKTRGQQVTLRCSSQSGHNTVSWYQQALGQGPQFIFQYYREEENGRGNFPPRFSGLQFPNYSSELNVNALELDDSALYLCASSFGGQGYEQYFGPGTRLTVT.

The CDR3 region is CASSLATGRNTEAFF. CDR3 bases: TGCGCCAGCAGCTTGGCTACCGGGAGGAACACTGAAGCTTTCTTT. The V and J genes are TRBV5-1 and TRBJ1-1; no clear D gene. Trimming left V 0 bases short and J 1 base short, with 10 bases between. CDR3 length: 15 residues. The germline CDR1 and CDR2 sequences are SGHRS and YFSETQ.

The gene calls are TRBV19 and TRBJ2-7, with 12 positions matching TRBD2. The J segment lost 0 bases and the V segment lost 7 bases, leaving 4 bases of the junction unmatched. The germline V gene encodes CDR1 LNHDA and CDR2 SQIVND (reference sequence). This CDR3 has 15 amino acids. CDR3 in amino acids: CASITSGRSSYEQYF. The CDR3 nucleotides are TGTGCCAGTATAACTAGCGGGAGGAGCTCCTACGAGCAGTACTTC.

This rearrangement joins TRBV6-2 or TRBV6-3 to TRBJ1-2, with 8 bases that match TRBD1. V lost 0 bases and J lost 2; bases outside the gene matches: 11. This CDR3 comprises 18 residues. Germline-derived CDR1 and CDR2 are MNHEY and SVGEGT. For the CDR3, the DNA is TGTGCCAGCAGTTACTCAAGACAGGGGCCAAGGCTAAACTATGGCTACACCTTC. It encodes CASSYSRQGPRLNYGYTF.

V and J are TRBV5-4 and TRBJ2-1; the D is unclear. Trimming stripped 4 bases from V and 4 bases from J, with 18 bases between. Germline V gene sequence: CDR1 SGHNT, CDR2 YYREEE (reference sequence). The CDR3 consists of 16 residues. The CDR3 bases are TGTGCCAGCAGCGCTGCGTACGGATCTTTATACAATGAGCAGTTCTTC. Translated, it gives CASSAAYGSLYNEQFF.

J is TRBJ1-5 and V is TRBV5-1; maybe TRBD1 (6 bases). Trimming stripped 1 base from V and 2 bases from J, with 7 bases between. Germline V gene sequence: CDR1 SGHRS, CDR2 YFSETQ. The length of the CDR3 is 14 residues. The CDR3 reads CASSLSGGNQPQHF. CDR3 nucleotide sequence: TGCGCCAGCAGCTTGTCAGGGGGCAATCAGCCCCAGCATTTT. The entire variable domain, with the rest obtained from reference TRBV5-1 and TRBJ1-5, is as follows: KAGVTQTPRYLIKTRGQQVTLSCSPISGHRSVSWYQQTPGQGLQFLFEYFSETQRNKGNFPGRFSGRQFSNSRSEMNVSTLELGDSALYLCASSLSGGNQPQHFGDGTRLSIL.

The V gene is TRBV5-1, the J gene TRBJ1-3; TRBD1 is a possible D gene (5 bases). The V end lost 0 bases, the J end lost 2 bases, and 12 bases lay between the germline ends. The CDR3 consists of 16 residues. CDR1 is SGHRS, CDR2 YFSETQ, per germline. The CDR3 DNA reads TGCGCCAGCAGCTTGGAAGGGGCATCAACTGGAAACACCATATATTTT. It encodes CASSLEGASTGNTIYF. Combining the CDR3 with reference TRBV5-1 and TRBJ1-3 gives the whole variable domain KAGVTQTPRYLIKTRGQQVTLSCSPISGHRSVSWYQQTPGQGLQFLFEYFSETQRNKGNFPGRFSGRQFSNSRSEMNVSTLELGDSALYLCASSLEGASTGNTIYFGEGSWLTVV.

This clone was detected many times. V and J are TRBV7-2 and TRBJ2-7; 8 bases are shared with TRBD1. The germline gives CDR1 SGHTA, CDR2 FQGNSA. The CDR3 has 14 amino acids. Germline trimming cut 8 bases from V and 0 bases from J; bases unmatched to any gene: 6. CDR3 residues: CASGWGTGSYEQYF. As DNA, the CDR3 is TGTGCCAGCGGATGGGGGACAGGCTCCTACGAGCAGTACTTC.

The chain uses TRBV20-1 and TRBJ1-2; D gene ambiguous. Trimming took off 6 bases at V and 4 bases at J, with 6 bases between the two ends. The CDR3 has 10 amino acids. Germline V gives CDR1 DFQATT, CDR2 SNEGSKA (reference sequence). The CDR3 loop is CSAPTYGYTF. CDR3 DNA sequence: TGCAGTGCGCCTACCTATGGCTACACCTTC.

This sequence joins TRBV7-7 and TRBJ2-2; a weak D match, TRBD2 (7 bases). The length of the CDR3 is 15 residues. Germline lookup yields CDR1 SSHAT and CDR2 FNYEAQ (reference sequence). CDR3 nucleotides: TGTGCTAGCTCCCGGGGGGCCGAGGACACCGGGGAGCTGTTTTTT. Translated, it gives CASSRGAEDTGELFF.

In its sample, this clone was seen a few times. The chain employs TRBV18 and TRBJ1-1, with no clear D. The CDR3 runs to 14 residues. Per germline, CDR1 KGHSH and CDR2 LQKENI. The ends were cut back, 2 bases at V and 1 base at J, with 8 bases in the middle. Here the CDR3 DNA reads TGTGCCAGCTCACCATTTCTAGAGAACACTGAAGCTTTCTTT. It specifies CASSPFLENTEAFF.

The chain carries TRBV11-3 and TRBJ2-1; D gene ambiguous. The length of the CDR3 is 16 residues. Per germline, CDR1 SGHNT and CDR2 YENEEA. The V end was cut by 0 bases, the J end by 1 base, with 10 bases between. DNA of the CDR3: TGTGCCAGCAGCTTAGAGGGTGGAGTGTCCTACAATGAGCAGTTCTTC. As protein: CASSLEGGVSYNEQFF.